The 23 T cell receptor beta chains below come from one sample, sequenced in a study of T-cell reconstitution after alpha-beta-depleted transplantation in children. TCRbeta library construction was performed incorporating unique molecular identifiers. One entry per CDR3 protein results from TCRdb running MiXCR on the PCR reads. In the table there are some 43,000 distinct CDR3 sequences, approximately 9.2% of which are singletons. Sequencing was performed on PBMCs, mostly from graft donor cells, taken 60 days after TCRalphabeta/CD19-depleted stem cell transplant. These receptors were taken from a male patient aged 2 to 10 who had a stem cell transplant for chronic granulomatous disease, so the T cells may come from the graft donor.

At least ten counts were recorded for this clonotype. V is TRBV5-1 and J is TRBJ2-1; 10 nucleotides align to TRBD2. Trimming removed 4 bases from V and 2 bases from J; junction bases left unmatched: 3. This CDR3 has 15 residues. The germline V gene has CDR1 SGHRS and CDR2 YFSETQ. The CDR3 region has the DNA TGCGCCAGCAGCACCGGGACTAGCGCCTACAATGAGCAGTTCTTC. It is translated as CASSTGTSAYNEQFF.

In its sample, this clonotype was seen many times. The CDR3 nucleotides are TGTGCCAGCAGCCCCCTGAACACTGAAGCTTTCTTT. Translation: CASSPLNTEAFF. The J gene is TRBJ1-1, the V gene TRBV7-6, with D unresolved. V was pared by 5 bases and J by 0 bases, with 4 bases between. The CDR3 loop spans 12 amino acids. CDR1 SGHVS and CDR2 FNYEAQ come from the germline V gene.

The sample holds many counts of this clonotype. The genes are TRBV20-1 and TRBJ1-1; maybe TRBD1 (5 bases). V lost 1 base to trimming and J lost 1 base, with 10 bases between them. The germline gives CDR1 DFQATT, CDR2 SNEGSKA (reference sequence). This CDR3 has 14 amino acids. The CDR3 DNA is TGCAGTGCTAGAGGGGGGAGTAAGAACACTGAAGCTTTCTTT. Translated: CSARGGSKNTEAFF.

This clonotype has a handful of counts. The CDR3 nucleotides are TGTGCCAGCAGCCCCGGGGGGACCCAGTACTTC. Its protein product is CASSPGGTQYF. The chain has TRBV3-1 and TRBJ2-5; TRBD2 might be the D (6 bases). The length of the CDR3 is 11 residues. V was trimmed by 4 bases and J by 7 bases, leaving 7 bases between them. The germline CDR1 and CDR2 sequences are LGHDT and YNNKEL (reference sequence).

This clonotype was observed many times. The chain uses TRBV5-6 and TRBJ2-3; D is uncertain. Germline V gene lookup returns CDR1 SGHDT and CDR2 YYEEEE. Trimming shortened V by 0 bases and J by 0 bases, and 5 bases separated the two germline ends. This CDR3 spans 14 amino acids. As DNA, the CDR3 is TGTGCCAGCAGCTTGGACGGGAGCACAGATACGCAGTATTTT. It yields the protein CASSLDGSTDTQYF.

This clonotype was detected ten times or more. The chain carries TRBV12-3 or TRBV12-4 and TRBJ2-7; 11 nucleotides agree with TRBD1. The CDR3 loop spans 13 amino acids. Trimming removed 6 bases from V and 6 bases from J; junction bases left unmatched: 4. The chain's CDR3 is CASSPGQGGEQYF. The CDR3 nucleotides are TGTGCCAGCAGCCCGGGACAGGGGGGCGAGCAGTACTTC.

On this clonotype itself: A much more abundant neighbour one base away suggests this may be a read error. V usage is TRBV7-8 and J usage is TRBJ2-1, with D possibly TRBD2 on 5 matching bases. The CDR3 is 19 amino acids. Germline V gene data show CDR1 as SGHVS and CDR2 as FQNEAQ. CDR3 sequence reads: CARSLAGSNKTRRYNEQFF. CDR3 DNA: TGTGCCAGGAGCTTGGCGGGTTCAAACAAGACCAGAAGGTACAATGAGCAGTTCTTC.

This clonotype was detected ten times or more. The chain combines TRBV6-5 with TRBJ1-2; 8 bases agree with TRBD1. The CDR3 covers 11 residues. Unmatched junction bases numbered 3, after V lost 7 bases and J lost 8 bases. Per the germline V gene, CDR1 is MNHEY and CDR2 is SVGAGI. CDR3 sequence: CASIGTGGYTF. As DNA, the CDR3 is TGTGCCAGCATCGGGACAGGCGGCTACACCTTC.

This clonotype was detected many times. CDR3 sequence: CASSFGPVGGRIPYNEQFF. In DNA form, the CDR3 reads TGTGCCAGCAGTTTCGGGCCTGTCGGCGGGAGGATACCCTACAATGAGCAGTTCTTC. The rearrangement links TRBV12-3 or TRBV12-4 to TRBJ2-1, with TRBD2 matching over 8 bases. V lost 3 bases and J lost 2; bases outside the gene matches: 15. CDR3 length equals 19 residues.

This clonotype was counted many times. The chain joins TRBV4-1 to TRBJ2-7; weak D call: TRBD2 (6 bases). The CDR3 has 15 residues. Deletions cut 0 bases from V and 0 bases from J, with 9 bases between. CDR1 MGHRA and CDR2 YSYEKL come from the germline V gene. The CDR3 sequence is CASSQEGLHSYEQYF. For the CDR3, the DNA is TGCGCCAGCAGCCAAGAAGGACTACACTCCTACGAGCAGTACTTC.

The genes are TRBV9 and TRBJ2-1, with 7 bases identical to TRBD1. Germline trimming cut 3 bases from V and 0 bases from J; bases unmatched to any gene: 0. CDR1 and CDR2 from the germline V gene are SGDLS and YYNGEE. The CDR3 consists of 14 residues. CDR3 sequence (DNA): TGTGCCAGCAGCGGGACAGGCTCCTACAATGAGCAGTTCTTC. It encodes CASSGTGSYNEQFF.

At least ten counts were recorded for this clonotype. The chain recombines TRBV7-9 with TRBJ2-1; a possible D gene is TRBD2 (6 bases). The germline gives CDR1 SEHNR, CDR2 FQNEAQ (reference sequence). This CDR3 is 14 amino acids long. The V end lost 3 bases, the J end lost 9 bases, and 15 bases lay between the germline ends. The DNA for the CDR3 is TGTGCCAGCAGCTTCTCGGAGGGTACGACTGAGCAGTTCTTC. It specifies CASSFSEGTTEQFF.

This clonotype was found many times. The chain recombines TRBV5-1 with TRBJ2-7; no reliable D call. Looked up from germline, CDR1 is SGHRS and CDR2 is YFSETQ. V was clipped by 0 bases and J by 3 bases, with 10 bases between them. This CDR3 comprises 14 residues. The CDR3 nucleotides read TGCGCCAGCAGCTTGGACGGGCAGAACTACGAGCAGTACTTC. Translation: CASSLDGQNYEQYF.

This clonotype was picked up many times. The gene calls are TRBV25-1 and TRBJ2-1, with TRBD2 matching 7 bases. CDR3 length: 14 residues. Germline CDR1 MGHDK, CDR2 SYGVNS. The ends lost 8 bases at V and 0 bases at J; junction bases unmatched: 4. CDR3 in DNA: TGTGCCAGCCGACGCGGGAGCTCCTACAATGAGCAGTTCTTC. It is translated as CASRRGSSYNEQFF.

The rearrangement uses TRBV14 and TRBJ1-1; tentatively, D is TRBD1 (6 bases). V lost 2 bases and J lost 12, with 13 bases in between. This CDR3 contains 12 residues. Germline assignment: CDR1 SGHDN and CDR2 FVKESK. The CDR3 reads CASSQFGTSPFF. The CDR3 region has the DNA TGTGCCAGCAGCCAATTCGGGACATCCCCTTTCTTT.

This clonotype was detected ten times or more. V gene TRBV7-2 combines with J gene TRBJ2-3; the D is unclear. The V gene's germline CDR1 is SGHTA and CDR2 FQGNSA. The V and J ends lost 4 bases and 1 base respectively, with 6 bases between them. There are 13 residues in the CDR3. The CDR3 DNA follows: TGTGCCAGCAGCTCTATACGCACAGATACGCAGTATTTT. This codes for CASSSIRTDTQYF.

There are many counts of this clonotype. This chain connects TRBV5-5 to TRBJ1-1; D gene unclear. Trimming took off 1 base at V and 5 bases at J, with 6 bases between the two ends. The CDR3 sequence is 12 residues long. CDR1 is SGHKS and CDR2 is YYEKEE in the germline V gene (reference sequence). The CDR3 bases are TGTGCCAGCAGCTTGTTAGGAACTGAAGCTTTCTTT. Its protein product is CASSLLGTEAFF.

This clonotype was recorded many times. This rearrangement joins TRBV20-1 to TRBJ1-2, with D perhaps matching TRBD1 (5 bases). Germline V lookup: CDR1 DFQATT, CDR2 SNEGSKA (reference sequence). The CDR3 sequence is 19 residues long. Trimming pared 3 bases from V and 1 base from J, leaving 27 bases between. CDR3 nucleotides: TGCAGTGCTAGTCTGATCGGGTCCGACTCAAGGGGCGGTAACTATGGCTACACCTTC. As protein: CSASLIGSDSRGGNYGYTF.

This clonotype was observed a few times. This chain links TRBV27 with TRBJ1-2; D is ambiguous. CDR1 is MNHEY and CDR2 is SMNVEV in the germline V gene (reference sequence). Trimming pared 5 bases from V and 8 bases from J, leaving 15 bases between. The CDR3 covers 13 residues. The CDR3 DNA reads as TGTGCCAGCAGTCCTCCACCCAAAAAGGGCTACACCTTC. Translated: CASSPPPKKGYTF.

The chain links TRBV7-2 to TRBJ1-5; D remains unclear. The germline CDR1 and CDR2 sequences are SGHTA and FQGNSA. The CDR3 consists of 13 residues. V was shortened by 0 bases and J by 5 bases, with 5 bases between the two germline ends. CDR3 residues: CASSLARHQPQHF. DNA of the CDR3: TGTGCCAGCAGCTTAGCGCGCCATCAGCCCCAGCATTTT.

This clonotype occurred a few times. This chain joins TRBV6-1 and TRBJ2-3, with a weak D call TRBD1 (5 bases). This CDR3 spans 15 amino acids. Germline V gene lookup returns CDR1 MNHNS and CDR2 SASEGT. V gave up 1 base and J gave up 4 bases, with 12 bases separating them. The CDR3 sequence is CASSEVRGSPDTQYF. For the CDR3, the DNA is TGTGCCAGCAGTGAAGTTAGGGGATCGCCAGATACGCAGTATTTT.

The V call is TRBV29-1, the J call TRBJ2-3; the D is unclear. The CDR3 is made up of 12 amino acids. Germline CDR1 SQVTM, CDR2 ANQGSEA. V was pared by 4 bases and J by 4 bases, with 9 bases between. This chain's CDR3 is CSVVQRPDTQYF. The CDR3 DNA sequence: TGCAGCGTTGTACAGCGCCCAGATACGCAGTATTTT.

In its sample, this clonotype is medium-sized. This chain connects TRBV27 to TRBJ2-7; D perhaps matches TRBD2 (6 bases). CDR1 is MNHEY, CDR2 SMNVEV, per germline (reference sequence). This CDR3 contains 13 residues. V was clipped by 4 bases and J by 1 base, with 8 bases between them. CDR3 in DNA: TGTGCCAGCAGTTATGGGGGGTCCTACGAGCAGTACTTC. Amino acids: CASSYGGSYEQYF.